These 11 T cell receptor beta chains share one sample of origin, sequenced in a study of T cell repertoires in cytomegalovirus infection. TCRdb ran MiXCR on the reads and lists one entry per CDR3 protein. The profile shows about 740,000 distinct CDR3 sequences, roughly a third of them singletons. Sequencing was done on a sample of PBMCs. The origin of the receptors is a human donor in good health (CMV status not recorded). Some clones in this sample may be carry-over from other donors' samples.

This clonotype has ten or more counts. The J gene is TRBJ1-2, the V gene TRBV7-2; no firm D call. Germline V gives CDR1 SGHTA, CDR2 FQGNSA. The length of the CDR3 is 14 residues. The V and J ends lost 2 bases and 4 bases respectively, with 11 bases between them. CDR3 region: CASSLPSLIYGYTF. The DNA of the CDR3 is TGTGCCAGCAGCTTACCTTCGTTAATCTATGGCTACACCTTC.

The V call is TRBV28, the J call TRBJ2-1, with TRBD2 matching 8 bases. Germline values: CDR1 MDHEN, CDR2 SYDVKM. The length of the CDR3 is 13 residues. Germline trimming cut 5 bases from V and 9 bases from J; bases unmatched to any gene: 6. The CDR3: CASSRGGRSEQFF. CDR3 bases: TGTGCCAGCAGTCGGGGGGGCCGGAGTGAGCAGTTCTTC.

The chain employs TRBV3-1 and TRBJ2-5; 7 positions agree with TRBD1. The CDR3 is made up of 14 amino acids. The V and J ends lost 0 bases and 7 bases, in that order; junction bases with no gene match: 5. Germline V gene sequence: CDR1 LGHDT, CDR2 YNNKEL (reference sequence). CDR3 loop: CASSQDNRGWTQYF. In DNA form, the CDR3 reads TGTGCCAGCAGCCAAGATAACAGGGGATGGACCCAGTACTTC.

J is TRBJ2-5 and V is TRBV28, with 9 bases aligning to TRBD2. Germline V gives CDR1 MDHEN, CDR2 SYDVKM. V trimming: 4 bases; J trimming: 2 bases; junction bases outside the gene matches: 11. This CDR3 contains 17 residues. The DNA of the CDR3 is TGTGCCAGCAGTTCCCACCTGACTAGCGGAGTACAAGAGACCCAGTACTTC. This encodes CASSSHLTSGVQETQYF.

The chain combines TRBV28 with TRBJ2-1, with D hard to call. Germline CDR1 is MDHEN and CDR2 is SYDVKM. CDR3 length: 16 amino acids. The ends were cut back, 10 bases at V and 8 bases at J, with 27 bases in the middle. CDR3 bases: TGTGCCACCCTAGAAAGCATTAATAGGGTCGGCGATGAGCAGTTCTTC. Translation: CATLESINRVGDEQFF.

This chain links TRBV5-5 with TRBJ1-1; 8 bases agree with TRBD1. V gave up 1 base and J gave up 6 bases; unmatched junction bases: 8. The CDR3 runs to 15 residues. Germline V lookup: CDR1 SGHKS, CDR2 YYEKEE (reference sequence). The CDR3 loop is CASSLPPGGWAEAFF. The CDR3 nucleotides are TGTGCCAGCAGCTTGCCCCCAGGGGGCTGGGCTGAAGCTTTCTTT.

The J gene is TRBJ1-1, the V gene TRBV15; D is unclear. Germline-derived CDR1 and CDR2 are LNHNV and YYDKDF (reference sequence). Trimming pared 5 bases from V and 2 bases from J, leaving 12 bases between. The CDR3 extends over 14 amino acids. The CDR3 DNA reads TGTGCCACCAGCGCGCGGACGGCCAACACTGAAGCTTTCTTT. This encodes CATSARTANTEAFF.

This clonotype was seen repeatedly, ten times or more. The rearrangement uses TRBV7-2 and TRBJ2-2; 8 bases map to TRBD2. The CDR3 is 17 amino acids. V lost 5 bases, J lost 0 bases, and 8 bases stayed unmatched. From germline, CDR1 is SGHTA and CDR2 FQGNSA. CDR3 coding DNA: TGTGCCAGCAGCCGAGCCTTACTAGCGGCGAACACCGGGGAGCTGTTTTTT. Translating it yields CASSRALLAANTGELFF.

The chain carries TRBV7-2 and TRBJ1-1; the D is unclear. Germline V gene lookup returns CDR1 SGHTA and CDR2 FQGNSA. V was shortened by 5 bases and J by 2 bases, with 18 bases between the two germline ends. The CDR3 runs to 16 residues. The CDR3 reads CASSRLGVALNTEAFF. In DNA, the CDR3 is TGTGCCAGCAGCAGACTTGGGGTGGCGCTCAACACTGAAGCTTTCTTT.

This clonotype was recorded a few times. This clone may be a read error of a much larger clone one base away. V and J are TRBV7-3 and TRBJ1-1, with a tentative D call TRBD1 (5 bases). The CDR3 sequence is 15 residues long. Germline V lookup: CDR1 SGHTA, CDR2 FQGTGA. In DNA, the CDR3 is TGTGCCAGCAGCCAATCCGGAGAGGGGAACGCTGAAGCTTTCTTT. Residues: CASSQSGEGNAEAFF.

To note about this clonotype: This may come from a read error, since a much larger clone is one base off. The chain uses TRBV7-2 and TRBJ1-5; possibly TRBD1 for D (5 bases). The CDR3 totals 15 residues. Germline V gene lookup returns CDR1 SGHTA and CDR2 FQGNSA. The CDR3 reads CASSLVGGAGQPRHF. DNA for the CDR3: TGTGCCAGCAGCTTAGTTGGTGGGGCCGGTCAGCCCCGGCATTTT.